This T cell receptor (beta chain) originates from a study of T cell responses to AZD1222 COVID-19 vaccine. V lost 8 bases to trimming and J lost 6 bases, with 16 bases between them. The CDR3 spans 14 residues. In germline, CDR1 is SEHNR, CDR2 FQNEAQ (reference sequence). Libraries were prepared by immunoSEQ multiplex PCR; TCRdb keeps only in-frame clonotypes and omits some of them. This sample has 100,000 or so clones, with about 85% found just once. The starting material was peripheral blood, obtained on day 0 of AZD1222 vaccination. The chain links TRBV7-9 to TRBJ2-2, with D hard to call. The clonotype originates from an adult in good health. The CDR3 loop reads CASRPGRPPGELFF. In DNA form, the CDR3 reads TGTGCCAGCCGCCCCGGGCGGCCTCCCGGGGAGCTGTTTTTT. Complete variable domain (other parts from reference TRBV7-9 and TRBJ2-2): DTGVSQNPRHKITKRGQNVTFRCDPISEHNRLYWYRQTLGQGPEFLTYFQNEAQLEKSRLLSDRFSAERPKGSFSTLEIQRTEQGDSAMYLCASRPGRPPGELFFGEGSRLTVL.